This T cell receptor (beta chain) was obtained from a study of read filtering for tumor transcriptome and immune sequencing (TCRdb year 2020). For the wider study: The cohort had around 18 male and more than 11 female patients with a mean age of around 69 years, ranging from roughly 45 to 90. Using the same bone marrow samples, the study ran both targeted immune repertoire sequencing and bulk whole-transcriptome sequencing and then compared the TCR repertoires from each method. Whole-transcriptome libraries were prepared with the TruSeq RNA Access Library Prep Kit after DNase treatment. By revised international staging, 8 patients were R-ISS I, some 17 were R-ISS II and 6 or 7 were R-ISS III. TCR-region mapped reads per sample ranged from about 4 to 11 million with IR-seq versus only 85 to 1273 with RNA-seq. As a main aim, a read-filtering strategy for immune repertoire data was addressed, with the specific question being whether clonotypes supported by a single read should be removed.

CDR1 and CDR2, per the germline V gene, are SGHVS and FNYEAQ. Trimming costs V 2 bases and J 6 bases, and their ends lie 30 bases apart. From the cysteine up to the phenylalanine, the CDR3 has a length of 20 residues. Just CDR3 DNA is preserved here, 60 bases in frame from base 1. Every patient had bone marrow sampled at the time of active disease. Bone marrow mononuclear cells were isolated by Ficoll-Hypaque density gradient centrifugation. To remove myeloma plasma cells, the cells were labeled with CD138 magnetic microbeads on a MACS separator, and CD138-negative cells were then collected by negative selection. The purity of the isolated cells was checked by flow cytometry with CD138 antibodies on an Attune NxT. Total RNA was extracted with TRIzol reagent and quantified with a NanoDrop spectrophotometer. Paired RNA-seq and IR-seq were performed on each patient's CD138-negative bone marrow sample.

This clonotype was picked up many times. There is no known antigen for this receptor. Base-call qualities are not available, and no considerably larger clone is one nucleotide away. Starting from 400 to 450 ng RNA, TCR libraries were constructed with the Immunoverse kit using molecular barcoded adaptors that cover the alpha/delta and beta/gamma chains. The same RNA used for transcriptome sequencing was used for TCR library preparation. Sequencing of TCR libraries was carried out on an Illumina HiSeq 4000 with 2 x 150 cycles. On the authors' methods: MiXCR aligned TCR reads to human V, D, J and C references and assembled the aligned reads into CDR3 clonotypes, with quality filtering and error correction included. The tcR package in R was used for analysis of clonotype counts and gene usage diversity. For inspection of raw mapping reads, RNA-seq reads were mapped by STAR aligner version 2.5.3a onto GRCh37 of the human genome. To test how sequencing depth affected the clonotypes detected, IR-seq fastq files were randomly downsampled with Seqtk 1.3. TCRdb took the public reads, trimmed them with fastp at Q25, ran MiXCR for clone calling and kept in-frame beta chains. Records with the same CDR3 protein are collapsed into one entry carrying the most frequent genes and DNA. Clone size and V and J calls follow TCRdb, not the original study. In all, the sample holds 57,000 or so distinct CDR3 sequences, and about 21% of those were seen once. Roughly an eighth of the sample rests with the top ten.

Study-wide conclusions, independent of this receptor: IR-seq captured clonotypes at much higher depth and more reliably than RNA-seq, and smaller IR-seq throughput sufficed to identify most shared clonotypes. The sorted CD138-negative fraction was not purified T cells but a mixed bone marrow immune population. The correlation between IR-seq and RNA-seq shared clonotype proportions rose when single-read clonotypes were removed. In IR-seq, single-read clonotypes were approximately 80% of clonotypes but about 3.5% of total reads; in RNA-seq they were roughly 73% of clonotypes and 44.6% of reads.

Sequencing was done on a sample of a population of CD138-negative cells sorted from bone marrow. The sample's cell subset or site label, decoded: bone marrow mononuclear cells depleted of CD138+ plasma/myeloma cells by negative magnetic selection. The chain employs TRBV7-6 and TRBJ2-3, with the D call tentatively TRBD1 or TRBD2, each fitting 7 bases. The origin of this receptor is a donor over 35 with multiple myeloma. The DNA is as follows: TGTGCCAGCAGCTTAAGGGACAGAAGAACTAGCAGGGGGGGGGGGGATACGCAGTATTTT. It encodes CASSLRDRRTSRGGGDTQYF.